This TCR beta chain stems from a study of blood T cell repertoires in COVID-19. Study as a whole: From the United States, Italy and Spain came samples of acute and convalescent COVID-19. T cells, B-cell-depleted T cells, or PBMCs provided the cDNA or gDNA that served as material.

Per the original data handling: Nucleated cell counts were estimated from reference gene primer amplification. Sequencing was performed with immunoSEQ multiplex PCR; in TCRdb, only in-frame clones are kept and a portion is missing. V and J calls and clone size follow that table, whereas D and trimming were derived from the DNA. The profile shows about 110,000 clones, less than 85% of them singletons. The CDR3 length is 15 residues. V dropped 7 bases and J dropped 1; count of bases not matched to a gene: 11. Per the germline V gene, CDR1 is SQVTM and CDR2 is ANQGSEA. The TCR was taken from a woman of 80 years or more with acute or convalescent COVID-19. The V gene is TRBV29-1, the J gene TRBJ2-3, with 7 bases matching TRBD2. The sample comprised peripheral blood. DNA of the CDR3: TGCAGCGCCTGGGTCAGGGAGGGAGGCACAGATACGCAGTATTTT. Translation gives CSAWVREGGTDTQYF.